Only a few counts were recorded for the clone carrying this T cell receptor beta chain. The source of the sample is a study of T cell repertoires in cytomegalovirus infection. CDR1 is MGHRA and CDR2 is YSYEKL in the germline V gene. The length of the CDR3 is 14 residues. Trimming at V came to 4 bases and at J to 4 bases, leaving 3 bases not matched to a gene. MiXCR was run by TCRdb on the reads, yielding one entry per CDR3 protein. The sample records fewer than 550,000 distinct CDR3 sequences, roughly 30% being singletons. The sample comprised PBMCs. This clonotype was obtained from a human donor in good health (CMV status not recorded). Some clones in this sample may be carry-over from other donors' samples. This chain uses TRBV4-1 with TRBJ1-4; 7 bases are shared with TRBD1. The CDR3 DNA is TGCGCCAGCAGCCCGGGACAGATTAATGAAAAACTGTTTTTT. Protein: CASSPGQINEKLFF.